These T cell receptor beta chains were read from a single sample in a study of graft-versus-host responses after intestinal transplantation. Their antigens remain unidentified. Profiling relied on immunoSEQ multiplex PCR, and the TCRdb table lists in-frame clones only, not all of them. The sample contains 85,000 to 95,000 clones, roughly 91% of which appear only once. The sequencing here drew on unstimulated CD8+ T cells sorted from spleen or lymph node cells, taken before intestinal transplant. The receptors were sampled from a human donor who received an intestinal transplant. Each CDR3 is given with its conserved first and last residue. A D gene is named only where the DNA matches it firmly. Clone size is stated in some rows and not others, as once, few, many or a class when expanded.

>TRBD1|NA|TRBV7-2|TRBJ2-1
TGTGCCAGCAGCTTAAGGGGGCCCGAGCAGTTCTTC
CASSLRGPEQFF
>TRBD1|NA|TRBV10-3|TRBJ2-7
TGTGCCATCAGTGAGAGTTCGCTCCTTGCAGGGGGCAGGGACGAGCAGTACTTC
CAISESSLLAGGRDEQYF
>NA|NA|TRBV19|TRBJ2-7
TGTGCCAGTCGACCGGGACACTCGTCCTACGAGCAGTACTTC
CASRPGHSSYEQYF
>TRBD1|NA|TRBV10-3|TRBJ1-1
TGTGCCATCAGTGAGTCGATACAGGGGGTCGGGAACACTGAAGCTTTCTTT
CAISESIQGVGNTEAFF
>TRBD1|NA|TRBV5-4|TRBJ1-1
TGTGCCAGCAGCTTGTTGGCCCCGACAGGGGTGAACACTGAAGCTTTCTTT
CASSLLAPTGVNTEAFF
>TRBD1|NA|TRBV10-1|TRBJ2-7
TGCGCCAGCAGATACGGACAGGGCGGGTACGAGCAGTACTTC
CASRYGQGGYEQYF
>TRBD1|NA|TRBV12-5|TRBJ1-1
TGTGCTAGTGGTTTGACAGGGGGCGGGGACACTGAAGCTTTCTTT
CASGLTGGGDTEAFF
>NA|NA|TRBV7-6|TRBJ2-5
TGTGCCAGCGCCGGGGGCGGGGGTTTCCAAGAGACCCAGTACTTC
CASAGGGGFQETQYF
>NA|few|TRBV7-8|TRBJ2-7
TGTGCCAGCAGCTCGGACAGCTCCTACGAGCAGTACTTC
CASSSDSSYEQYF
>NA|once|TRBV4-3|TRBJ1-1
TGCGCCAGCAGCCAAGTCATGAACACTGAAGCTTTCTTT
CASSQVMNTEAFF
>TRBD1|NA|TRBV6-6|TRBJ2-7
TGTGCCAGCAGTTCAACCTCTACAGGGGGCTACGAGCAGTACTTC
CASSSTSTGGYEQYF
>TRBD1|NA|TRBV14|TRBJ1-1
TGTGCCAGCAGCCACGGGACAGTTGAAGCTTTCTTT
CASSHGTVEAFF
>TRBD1|NA|TRBV14|TRBJ1-2
TGTGCCAGCAGCCAAAGGGACAGGGGGTACTATGGCTACACCTTC
CASSQRDRGYYGYTF
>NA|NA|TRBV18|TRBJ2-1
TGTGCCAGCTCACCGGATACAGAAATCTCCTACAATGAGCAGTTCTTC
CASSPDTEISYNEQFF
>TRBD2|NA|TRBV5-4|TRBJ2-3
TGTGCCAGCACAACTCGGGGGGACACAGATACGCAGTATTTT
CASTTRGDTDTQYF
>TRBD1|NA|TRBV7-9|TRBJ2-7
TGTGCCAGCAGCTTAGCACAGGGGAGTTTGGCCTACGAGCAGTACTTC
CASSLAQGSLAYEQYF
>NA|NA|TRBV6-1|TRBJ2-1
TGTGCCAGCGGGGAGAGCTACAATGAGCAGTTCTTC
CASGESYNEQFF
>NA|NA|TRBV13|TRBJ2-1
TGTGCCAGCAGCTTATCGCCCGACAGGAACAATGAGCAGTTCTTC
CASSLSPDRNNEQFF
>NA|NA|TRBV6-5|TRBJ2-7
TGTGCCAGCAGCTCCACCGCGACAGGTTCCTACGAGCAGTACTTC
CASSSTATGSYEQYF
>NA|few|TRBV13|TRBJ2-1
TGTGCCAGCAGCTCGAACTTCGGCTCCTACAATGAGCAGTTCTTC
CASSSNFGSYNEQFF
>NA|NA|TRBV5-1|TRBJ2-1
TGCGCCAGCAGCCTTCTCCCCGACAGTATCTCCTACAATGAGCAGTTCTTC
CASSLLPDSISYNEQFF
>TRBD1|NA|TRBV5-1|TRBJ1-2
TGCGCCAGCAGCACCCGACAGGGGGCGGACTATGGCTACACCTTC
CASSTRQGADYGYTF
>TRBD2|once|TRBV6-5|TRBJ2-3
TGTGCCAGCAGCCCGGGGGGGAGCACAGATACGCAGTATTTT
CASSPGGSTDTQYF
>NA|NA|TRBV4-3|TRBJ1-1
TGCGCCAGCAGCCCGTCCGGGACTGAACGCACTGAAGCTTTCTTT
CASSPSGTERTEAFF
>NA|NA|TRBV6-5|TRBJ2-7
TGTGCCAGCAGTTACTCCGGGGTCGCCTCCTACGAGCAGTACTTC
CASSYSGVASYEQYF
>NA|NA|TRBV12-5|TRBJ1-2
TGTGCTAGTGGGCCTAGACCCTCAGATAACGGCTACACCTTC
CASGPRPSDNGYTF
>TRBD1|NA|TRBV30|TRBJ1-2
TGTGCCTGGAGTGCAGGGGGAGTCTATGGCTACACCTTC
CAWSAGGVYGYTF
>NA|NA|TRBV19|TRBJ2-3
TGTGCCAGTAGGGCGGCCGAAGGCACAGATACGCAGTATTTT
CASRAAEGTDTQYF
>NA|few|TRBV6-5|TRBJ1-5
TGTGCCAGCAGTTACTCGACTCCTCCAGGGGATCAGCCCCAGCATTTT
CASSYSTPPGDQPQHF
>NA|NA|TRBV29-1|TRBJ2-1
TGCAGCGTTGTACAGGCCCTCTACAATGAGCAGTTCTTC
CSVVQALYNEQFF
>NA|NA|TRBV14|TRBJ2-2
TGTGCCAGCAGCCCTAGTACCACCGGGGAGCTGTTTTTT
CASSPSTTGELFF
>TRBD2|NA|TRBV19|TRBJ2-3
TGTGCCAGTAGTATCACTAGCGGGGGGACGCAGTATTTT
CASSITSGGTQYF
>TRBD1|NA|TRBV7-9|TRBJ1-1
TGTGCCAGCAAACCGGACAGGGGGTCGAACACTGAAGCTTTCTTT
CASKPDRGSNTEAFF
>TRBD1|NA|TRBV27|TRBJ1-5
TGTGCCAGCAGCTCCGGGACAGGGGGGAATCAGCCCCAGCATTTT
CASSSGTGGNQPQHF
>NA|NA|TRBV27|TRBJ2-7
TGTGCCAGCAGTTTATCGGGGAGCTCCTACGAGCAGTACTTC
CASSLSGSSYEQYF
>TRBD2|NA|TRBV7-9|TRBJ2-3
TGTGCCAGCAGCTCTTGGCTAGCGGGGCCGAAGAGGGATACGCAGTATTTT
CASSSWLAGPKRDTQYF
>TRBD1|NA|TRBV7-8|TRBJ1-1
TGTGCCAGCAGCTGGGATGGACAGGGGGGATTGAACACTGAAGCTTTCTTT
CASSWDGQGGLNTEAFF
>NA|NA|TRBV6-5|TRBJ2-1
TGTGCCAGCAGTTCCACGGGTGGTGGGTCCTACAATGAGCAGTTCTTC
CASSSTGGGSYNEQFF
>NA|NA|TRBV28|TRBJ1-2
TGTGCCAGCAGTTTGACGGACTGGGGCTACACCTTC
CASSLTDWGYTF
>NA|NA|TRBV10-3|TRBJ1-5
TGTGCCATCAGTGTAGGCGACAGTCTAGGAAATCAGCCCCAGCATTTT
CAISVGDSLGNQPQHF
>TRBD2|NA|TRBV18|TRBJ2-1
TGTGCCAGCTCGGTTACTAGCGGGGGGGCCTACAATGAGCAGTTCTTC
CASSVTSGGAYNEQFF